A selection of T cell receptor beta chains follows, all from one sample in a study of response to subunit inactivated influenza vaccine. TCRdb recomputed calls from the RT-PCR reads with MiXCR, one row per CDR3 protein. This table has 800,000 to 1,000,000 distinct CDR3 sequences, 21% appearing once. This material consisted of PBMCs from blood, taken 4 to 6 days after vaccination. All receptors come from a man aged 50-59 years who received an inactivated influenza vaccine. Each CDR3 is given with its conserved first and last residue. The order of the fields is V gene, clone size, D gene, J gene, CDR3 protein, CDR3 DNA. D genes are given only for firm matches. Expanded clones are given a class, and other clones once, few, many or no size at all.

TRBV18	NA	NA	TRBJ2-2	CASSEIGTGELFF	TGTGCCAGCTCCGAAATTGGGACCGGGGAGCTGTTTTTT
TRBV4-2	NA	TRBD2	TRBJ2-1	CASSQPSGGRIYNEQFF	TGTGCCAGCAGCCAACCTAGCGGGGGAAGAATCTACAATGAGCAGTTCTTC
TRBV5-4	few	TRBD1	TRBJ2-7	CASSLAGQARGWQYF	TGTGCCAGCAGCTTGGCGGGACAGGCTCGTGGATGGCAGTACTTC
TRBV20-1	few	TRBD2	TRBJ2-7	CSARDVGTSLYF	TGCAGTGCTAGAGACGTCGGGACTAGCCTGTACTTC
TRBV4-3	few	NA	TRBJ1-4	CASSQPNEKLFF	TGCGCCAGCAGCCAACCAAACGAAAAACTGTTTTTT
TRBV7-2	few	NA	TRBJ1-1	CASSLFRSEAFF	TGTGCCAGCAGCTTGTTTAGGTCTGAAGCTTTCTTT
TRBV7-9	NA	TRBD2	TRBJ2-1	CASSHLSGGANEQFF	TGTGCCAGCAGCCACTTGAGCGGGGGGGCCAATGAGCAGTTCTTC
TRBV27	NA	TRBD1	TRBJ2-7	CASSVTFPGQGAYEQYF	TGTGCCAGCAGTGTCACCTTCCCGGGACAGGGGGCCTACGAGCAGTACTTC
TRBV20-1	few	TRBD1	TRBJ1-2	CSAYLTGDYGYTF	TGCAGTGCTTACCTAACAGGGGACTATGGCTACACCTTC
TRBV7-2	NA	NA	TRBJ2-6	CASSLHPSGANVLTF	TGTGCCAGCAGCTTACATCCCTCTGGGGCCAACGTCCTGACTTTC
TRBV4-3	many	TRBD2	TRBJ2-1	CASSPNRLAGREALQFF	TGCGCCAGCAGCCCAAACCGACTAGCGGGGCGGGAAGCCTTGCAGTTCTTC
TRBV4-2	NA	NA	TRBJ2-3	CASSQDHRDVSTDTQYF	TGTGCCAGCAGCCAAGACCACCGGGACGTCAGCACAGATACGCAGTATTTT
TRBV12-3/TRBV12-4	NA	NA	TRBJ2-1	CASSLGARRSYNEQFF	TGTGCCAGCAGTTTAGGGGCTAGACGCTCCTACAATGAGCAGTTCTTC
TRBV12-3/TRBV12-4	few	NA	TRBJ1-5	CASSLGGGVGNQPQHF	TGTGCCAGCAGTTTGGGTGGGGGGGTTGGCAATCAGCCCCAGCATTTT
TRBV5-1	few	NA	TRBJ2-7	CASGLGGSEQYF	TGCGCCAGCGGGCTTGGAGGGTCCGAGCAGTACTTC
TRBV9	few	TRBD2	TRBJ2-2	CASSVDPAGGLGTGELFF	TGTGCCAGCAGCGTAGATCCAGCGGGAGGGCTCGGCACCGGGGAGCTGTTTTTT
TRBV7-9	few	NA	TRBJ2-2	CASSARVGELFF	TGTGCCAGCAGCGCTAGAGTTGGGGAGCTGTTTTTT
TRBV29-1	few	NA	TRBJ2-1	CSVGQYEQFF	TGCAGCGTAGGACAGTACGAGCAGTTCTTC
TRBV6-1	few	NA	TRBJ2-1	CASTSPQAKSYNEQFF	TGTGCCAGCACCTCACCCCAGGCTAAATCCTACAATGAGCAGTTCTTC
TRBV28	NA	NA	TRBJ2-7	CASSPPGVAYEQYF	TGTGCCAGCAGTCCGCCTGGGGTAGCCTACGAGCAGTACTTC
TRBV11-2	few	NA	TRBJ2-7	CASSPTKAGPLYEQYF	TGTGCCAGCAGCCCTACAAAAGCGGGCCCTTTGTACGAGCAGTACTTC
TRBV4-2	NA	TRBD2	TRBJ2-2	CASSPGSGGANTGELFF	TGTGCCAGCAGCCCCGGCAGCGGGGGGGCGAACACCGGGGAGCTGTTTTTT
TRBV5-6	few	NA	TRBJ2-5	CASSLAGAGPQYF	TGTGCCAGCAGCTTGGCGGGGGCTGGGCCCCAGTACTTC
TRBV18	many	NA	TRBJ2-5	CASSPETDFRETQYF	TGTGCCAGCTCACCAGAGACAGATTTTCGAGAGACCCAGTACTTC
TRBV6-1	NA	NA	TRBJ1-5	CGSKSESTSNQPQHF	TGTGGCAGCAAGTCGGAAAGCACAAGCAATCAGCCCCAGCATTTT
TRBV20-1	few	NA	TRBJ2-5	CSANPRQNLQETQYF	TGCAGTGCCAACCCCAGACAGAACCTTCAAGAGACCCAGTACTTC
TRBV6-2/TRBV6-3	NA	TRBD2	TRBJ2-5	CASSERGQETQYF	TGTGCCAGCAGTGAGCGGGGGCAAGAGACCCAGTACTTC
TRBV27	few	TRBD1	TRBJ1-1	CASSRDPNRGLGEAFF	TGTGCCAGCAGTAGGGACCCGAACAGGGGGCTTGGTGAAGCTTTCTTT
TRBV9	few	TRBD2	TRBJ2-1	CASSARGRINQQFF	TGTGCCAGCAGCGCACGCGGGAGGATCAATCAGCAGTTCTTC